This T cell receptor (beta chain) comes out of a study of blood T cells in healthy people across ages. Germline lookup yields CDR1 ENHRY and CDR2 SYGVKD. This CDR3 contains 14 residues. The V end lost 6 bases, the J end lost 7 bases, and 18 bases lay between the germline ends. This clonotype has only a few counts. Through a sample-barcoded 5' primer and a J-beta primer mix, a second PCR was run for roughly 7 to 12 cycles. Each CDR3 protein is one row after TCRdb ran MiXCR on the 5' RACE reads. The sample records around 970,000 distinct CDR3 sequences, roughly 47% being singletons. Specimen: blood. This chain joins TRBV10-3 and TRBJ1-1, with D possibly matching TRBD1 (6 bases). This receptor was obtained from a woman aged 55-69 years in good health. The CDR3 loop is CAISLQGRSVEAFF. CDR3 in DNA: TGTGCCATCAGCTTACAGGGTAGGAGTGTTGAAGCTTTCTTT.